This TCR beta chain is from a study of blood T cell repertoires in COVID-19. Study overall: Specimens from acute and convalescent COVID-19 originated in the United States, Italy and Spain.

The Seattle patients, enrolled during active infection, were followed longitudinally. V trimming: 0 bases; J trimming: 1 base; junction bases outside the gene matches: 1. In germline, CDR1 is LNHNV, CDR2 YYDKDF (reference sequence). This CDR3 has 15 residues. In the source study's methods: Estimates of nucleated cell counts were drawn from the amplification of reference gene primers. Some clones are missing from TCRdb's copy, which holds only in-frame ones; the method was immunoSEQ multiplex PCR. The DNA gave D and trimming, while V, J and clone size come from that table. The data contain about 270,000 clones, 70% to 90% of them singletons.

This receptor was identified in a woman in her twenties or thirties with COVID-19, enrolled during active disease. The V gene is TRBV15, the J gene TRBJ2-5, with 8 bases identical to TRBD2. Sequenced material: peripheral blood. CDR3 bases: TGTGCCACCAGCAGAGATGCGGGGGGCCAAGAGACCCAGTACTTC. Translated, it gives CATSRDAGGQETQYF.